This T cell receptor beta chain was profiled in a study of cytomegalovirus exposure and HLA in healthy donors. Researchers ran the PCR with 60 Vbeta and 13 Jbeta primers. Measured with immunoSEQ multiplex PCR; TCRdb has only the in-frame clones, and not every one. The sample includes around 150,000 clones, approximately 76% seen only once; the top ten take roughly 2%. The sample holds one count of this clone. Germline-derived CDR1 and CDR2 are MDHEN and SYDVKM. V was pared by 8 bases and J by 3 bases, with 5 bases of the junction left unmatched. CDR3 length: 13 residues. This chain uses TRBV28 with TRBJ2-7, with 9 positions matching TRBD2. Sequencing used PBMCs. The sequence was collected from a female donor in good health and CMV-seronegative. The CDR3 spells CASQAGGHYEQYF. Here the CDR3 DNA reads TGTGCCAGCCAAGCGGGGGGCCACTACGAGCAGTACTTC.